The sequence of this TCR beta chain was determined in a study of regulatory T cells in long-lasting Graves disease. Sequencing libraries for TCR beta were prepared with iRepertoire HTBI primers and Arm-PCR of CDR3 regions. Using its own MiXCR run on the multiplex PCR reads, TCRdb lists one record per CDR3 protein. Of hundreds of thousands of distinct CDR3 sequences listed, roughly 15% were seen once; the top ten hold approximately 20%. This CDR3 contains 15 residues. V was cut by 6 bases and J by 2 bases, with 15 bases left in between. The germline V gene encodes CDR1 SGHRS and CDR2 YFSETQ. Indicated time point: newly diagnosed GD, antithyroid drugs for less than 3 months. From RNA extracted from PBMCs, the TCR library was made. Graves' disease diagnosis used American Thyroid Association guidelines. Many counts were recorded for this clonotype. These records were also assigned to another study, of T cells in Graves' hyperthyroidism and ophthalmopathy. As reported in that work: The hyperthyroidism was newly diagnosed and had lasted under 2 months; the patients were aged 18 to 65. With the HTBI primer set, the TCR CDR3 went through a first round of RT-PCR.

The clonotype originates from a woman aged 25 to 39 with Graves disease. The sample here was peripheral blood mononuclear cells (PBMCs), taken at new diagnosis, from a patient treated with antithyroid drugs. V usage is TRBV5-1 and J usage is TRBJ2-1; a possible D gene is TRBD1 (6 bases). CDR3 residues: CASTRDGTPYNEQFF. Written as DNA, the CDR3 is TGCGCCAGCACCCGGGACGGGACACCCTACAATGAGCAGTTCTTC.